The rows below give T cell receptor beta chains drawn from one sample of a study of blood T cell repertoires in COVID-19. The assay was immunoSEQ multiplex PCR, and TCRdb's table has in-frame clones only and misses some. The data contain some 65,000 clones, 90% of them singletons. The sample consisted of peripheral blood. These receptors all stem from a man aged 60 to 69 with acute or convalescent COVID-19. The CDR3 runs from the conserved cysteine through the conserved F or W. Fields, in order: clone size, V gene, J gene, D gene, CDR3 protein, CDR3 DNA. A D gene is named only where the DNA matches it firmly. Size is stated for part of the rows, as once, few or many counts, or as a class when the clone is expanded.

size: once; V: TRBV3-1/TRBV3-2; J: TRBJ1-2; D: -; CDR3: CASSQDQAIYGYTF; DNA: TGTGCCAGCAGCCAAGATCAAGCGATCTATGGCTACACCTTC
size: -; V: TRBV7-9; J: TRBJ1-1; D: TRBD1; CDR3: CASSLRQGSEAFF; DNA: TGTGCCAGCAGCTTACGACAGGGGTCTGAAGCTTTCTTT
size: once; V: TRBV30; J: TRBJ1-4; D: -; CDR3: CAWSVRSFSNEKLFF; DNA: TGTGCCTGGAGTGTACGAAGCTTCTCTAATGAAAAACTGTTTTTT
size: few; V: TRBV3-1/TRBV3-2; J: TRBJ2-7; D: TRBD1; CDR3: CASSQGQGVSNEQYF; DNA: TGTGCCAGCAGCCAAGGACAGGGGGTTTCGAACGAGCAGTACTTC
size: -; V: TRBV5-6; J: TRBJ2-5; D: TRBD2; CDR3: CASGPKSSGMRLKTQYF; DNA: TGTGCCAGCGGCCCTAAATCGAGCGGGATGAGGTTGAAGACCCAGTACTTC
size: -; V: TRBV5-6; J: TRBJ1-1; D: TRBD1; CDR3: CASSFGTGGNTEAFF; DNA: TGTGCCAGCAGCTTCGGGACAGGAGGCAACACTGAAGCTTTCTTT
size: -; V: TRBV5-1; J: TRBJ1-5; D: -; CDR3: CASSLSGGAQPQHF; DNA: TGCGCCAGCAGCTTGTCCGGAGGCGCCCAGCCCCAGCATTTT
size: -; V: TRBV29-1; J: TRBJ2-1; D: -; CDR3: CSVLTALNYNEQFF; DNA: TGCAGCGTTTTAACAGCTTTGAATTACAATGAGCAGTTCTTC
size: -; V: TRBV6-1; J: TRBJ1-2; D: -; CDR3: CASSEEGRYFNYGYTF; DNA: TGTGCCAGCAGTGAAGAGGGGCGATATTTTAACTATGGCTACACCTTC
size: -; V: TRBV20-1; J: TRBJ1-2; D: TRBD1; CDR3: CSASIGQGSYGYTF; DNA: TGCAGTGCTAGTATCGGACAGGGAAGTTATGGCTACACCTTC
size: -; V: TRBV5-6; J: TRBJ2-7; D: TRBD1; CDR3: CASSPVTGGLFEQYF; DNA: TGTGCCAGCAGCCCGGTGACAGGGGGCCTATTTGAGCAGTACTTC
size: -; V: TRBV9; J: TRBJ1-2; D: -; CDR3: CASSLTPQAGYGYTF; DNA: TGTGCCAGCAGCCTGACCCCGCAGGCAGGCTATGGCTACACCTTC
size: -; V: TRBV24-1; J: TRBJ2-2; D: -; CDR3: CATSQQGSGELFF; DNA: TGTGCCACCAGTCAACAGGGCTCCGGGGAGCTGTTTTTT
size: -; V: TRBV27; J: TRBJ1-6; D: TRBD1; CDR3: CASSLTGTANSPLHF; DNA: TGTGCCAGCAGTTTAACCGGGACAGCTAATTCACCCCTCCACTTT
size: -; V: TRBV12-5; J: TRBJ1-5; D: TRBD1; CDR3: CASGLGQGSNQPQHF; DNA: TGTGCTAGTGGTTTGGGACAGGGGAGCAATCAGCCCCAGCATTTT
size: -; V: TRBV5-4; J: TRBJ1-2; D: -; CDR3: CASSFSGISRGGYTF; DNA: TGTGCCAGCAGCTTTTCAGGAATTTCTAGAGGGGGCTACACCTTC
size: -; V: TRBV14; J: TRBJ1-1; D: -; CDR3: CASSLQGKTEAFF; DNA: TGTGCCAGCAGCCTCCAGGGAAAGACTGAAGCTTTCTTT
size: -; V: TRBV6-6; J: TRBJ1-2; D: TRBD1; CDR3: CASSYSATGAGYTF; DNA: TGTGCCAGCAGTTACTCGGCGACAGGGGCTGGCTACACCTTC
size: -; V: TRBV25-1; J: TRBJ1-1; D: TRBD1; CDR3: CASIRQGSTEAFF; DNA: TGTGCCAGCATTAGACAGGGGTCCACTGAAGCTTTCTTT
size: -; V: TRBV3-1/TRBV3-2; J: TRBJ2-7; D: -; CDR3: CASSQVTNSYEQYF; DNA: TGTGCCAGCAGCCAAGTGACTAACTCCTACGAGCAGTACTTC
size: -; V: TRBV7-7; J: TRBJ2-2; D: -; CDR3: CASSPDGTNTGELFF; DNA: TGTGCCAGCAGTCCGGACGGGACGAACACCGGGGAGCTGTTTTTT
size: -; V: TRBV4-1; J: TRBJ1-2; D: TRBD1; CDR3: CASSQAQGGGGYTF; DNA: TGCGCCAGCAGCCAAGCCCAGGGGGGAGGTGGCTACACCTTC
size: -; V: TRBV11-2; J: TRBJ2-3; D: TRBD2; CDR3: CASSLRMLAGGSTDTQYF; DNA: TGTGCCAGCAGCTTAAGGATGCTAGCGGGGGGGAGCACAGATACGCAGTATTTT
size: few; V: TRBV30; J: TRBJ1-5; D: -; CDR3: CAWSVRGGDNQPQHF; DNA: TGTGCCTGGAGTGTACGGGGAGGGGATAATCAGCCCCAGCATTTT
size: once; V: TRBV12-5; J: TRBJ1-5; D: -; CDR3: CASGLVASSNQPQHF; DNA: TGTGCTAGTGGTTTGGTAGCGAGTAGCAATCAGCCCCAGCATTTT
size: once; V: TRBV5-1; J: TRBJ2-5; D: -; CDR3: CASSRGQSQETQYF; DNA: TGCGCCAGCAGCCGAGGGCAGAGCCAAGAGACCCAGTACTTC
size: -; V: TRBV3-1/TRBV3-2; J: TRBJ2-2; D: -; CDR3: CASRHTGSRDGELFF; DNA: TGTGCCAGCAGACATACAGGGTCTCGGGACGGGGAGCTGTTTTTT
size: -; V: TRBV29-1; J: TRBJ1-1; D: TRBD1; CDR3: CSVVETGGRQAFF; DNA: TGCAGCGTTGTGGAGACAGGGGGCCGTCAAGCTTTCTTT
size: -; V: TRBV7-8; J: TRBJ2-4; D: TRBD2; CDR3: CASSLVAGVYRDSPKNIQYF; DNA: TGTGCCAGCAGCTTAGTAGCGGGAGTCTACAGGGACTCCCCCAAAAACATTCAGTACTTC
size: once; V: TRBV27; J: TRBJ1-5; D: -; CDR3: CASSFQGFGQPQHF; DNA: TGTGCCAGCAGTTTTCAGGGATTTGGTCAGCCCCAGCATTTT
size: -; V: TRBV7-3; J: TRBJ2-2; D: TRBD2; CDR3: CASRLAGSAGELFF; DNA: TGTGCCAGCAGACTAGCGGGGTCGGCCGGGGAGCTGTTTTTT
size: -; V: TRBV18; J: TRBJ1-2; D: TRBD1; CDR3: CASSPETTGGPYGYTF; DNA: TGTGCCAGCTCACCAGAAACGACAGGGGGCCCCTATGGCTACACCTTC
size: -; V: TRBV27; J: TRBJ2-1; D: -; CDR3: CASSFLVDEQFF; DNA: TGTGCCAGCAGTTTCCTGGTAGATGAGCAGTTCTTC
size: -; V: TRBV6-5; J: TRBJ1-2; D: -; CDR3: CASRLSGAGGYGYTF; DNA: TGTGCCAGCAGACTCAGCGGGGCTGGGGGCTATGGCTACACCTTC
size: -; V: TRBV19; J: TRBJ1-6; D: -; CDR3: CASSYRQVDNSPLHF; DNA: TGTGCCAGTAGCTACAGACAGGTCGATAATTCACCCCTCCACTTT
size: -; V: TRBV18; J: TRBJ2-5; D: TRBD1; CDR3: CASISTGEETQYF; DNA: TGTGCCAGCATTTCGACAGGGGAAGAGACCCAGTACTTC
size: -; V: TRBV5-1; J: TRBJ2-1; D: -; CDR3: CASSLGRTGHEQFF; DNA: TGCGCCAGCAGCTTGGGACGGACTGGTCATGAGCAGTTCTTC
size: -; V: TRBV3-1/TRBV3-2; J: TRBJ1-2; D: TRBD1; CDR3: CASSQDRDNYGYTF; DNA: TGTGCCAGCAGCCAGGACAGGGATAACTATGGCTACACCTTC
size: -; V: TRBV24-1; J: TRBJ1-2; D: -; CDR3: CAVQDSTNYGYTF; DNA: TGTGCCGTTCAGGACAGTACGAACTATGGCTACACCTTC
size: -; V: TRBV3-1/TRBV3-2; J: TRBJ1-3; D: -; CDR3: CASSPEAGGNTIYF; DNA: TGTGCCAGCAGCCCAGAGGCAGGCGGAAACACCATATATTTT
size: -; V: TRBV11-2; J: TRBJ1-4; D: -; CDR3: CASSLEGRTNEKLFF; DNA: TGTGCCAGCAGCTTAGAAGGGAGAACTAATGAAAAACTGTTTTTT
size: -; V: TRBV6-1; J: TRBJ2-6; D: -; CDR3: CASSEVRSGANVLTF; DNA: TGTGCCAGCAGTGAAGTCCGGTCTGGGGCCAACGTCCTGACTTTC
size: -; V: TRBV5-8; J: TRBJ1-3; D: TRBD1; CDR3: CASSLTPGDSTGNTIYF; DNA: TGTGCCAGCAGCTTGACCCCCGGGGACAGTACCGGAAACACCATATATTTT
size: -; V: TRBV2; J: TRBJ2-3; D: -; CDR3: CASRMDTSTDTQYF; DNA: TGTGCCAGCAGAATGGACACTAGCACAGATACGCAGTATTTT
size: -; V: TRBV27; J: TRBJ2-3; D: TRBD2; CDR3: CASSSPGLAGEDTQYF; DNA: TGTGCCAGCAGTTCTCCGGGACTAGCGGGGGAGGATACGCAGTATTTT
size: once; V: TRBV7-2; J: TRBJ1-2; D: -; CDR3: CASSLVGGDGYTF; DNA: TGTGCCAGCAGCTTAGTGGGAGGGGATGGCTACACCTTC
size: -; V: TRBV24-1; J: TRBJ2-7; D: -; CDR3: CATSAPTGISYEQYF; DNA: TGTGCCACCAGTGCCCCAACAGGGATCTCCTACGAGCAGTACTTC
size: -; V: TRBV27; J: TRBJ1-1; D: -; CDR3: CASSFRQGPEAFF; DNA: TGTGCCAGCAGTTTCCGGCAGGGCCCCGAAGCTTTCTTT
size: -; V: TRBV7-8; J: TRBJ1-2; D: TRBD1; CDR3: CASSRRQGWDNYGYTF; DNA: TGTGCCAGCAGCCGAAGACAGGGCTGGGATAACTATGGCTACACCTTC
size: -; V: TRBV7-9; J: TRBJ1-5; D: -; CDR3: CASSLGVSGRPQHF; DNA: TGTGCCAGCAGCTTAGGAGTTTCAGGGCGGCCCCAGCATTTT
size: -; V: TRBV7-8; J: TRBJ2-5; D: -; CDR3: CASSPANRKETQYF; DNA: TGTGCCAGCAGCCCTGCAAACAGGAAAGAGACCCAGTACTTC
size: few; V: TRBV5-1; J: TRBJ1-3; D: TRBD1; CDR3: CASSLWTGGGNTIYF; DNA: TGCGCCAGCAGCTTGTGGACAGGGGGCGGAAACACCATATATTTT
size: -; V: TRBV7-8; J: TRBJ1-2; D: -; CDR3: CASSLQGKVDGYTF; DNA: TGTGCCAGCAGCCTACAGGGAAAAGTCGATGGCTACACCTTC
size: -; V: TRBV19; J: TRBJ2-3; D: TRBD1; CDR3: CASSSHRDRGADTQYF; DNA: TGTGCCAGTAGTAGTCATAGGGACAGGGGCGCAGATACGCAGTATTTT